The 11 T cell receptor beta chains reported below all come from one sample, sequenced in a study of spatial heterogeneity in lung cancer. Study observations and caveats: Tumors with more nonsynonymous mutations had more expanded intratumoral alpha and beta TCRs.

For these receptors, no antigen is known. The time point denotes: sample taken at primary tumor resection. TCRdb redid the calling of the 5' RACE reads with MiXCR, one entry per CDR3 protein. The sample yields about 2,100 distinct CDR3 sequences, 8.4% seen once. The sample was lung tumor tissue, taken at surgery. The receptors originated from a male donor with early-stage non-small cell lung cancer.

By share, this clonotype counts as medium-sized. The DNA of the CDR3 is TGTGCCAGCAGTCCAACCGGGACAGGGGGCAATGAGCAGTTCTTC. As protein: CASSPTGTGGNEQFF. V usage is TRBV12-3 or TRBV12-4 and J usage is TRBJ2-1; TRBD1 aligns across 11 bases. The V gene end was trimmed by 5 bases and the J gene end by 6 bases; junction bases not matched to a gene: 6. CDR3 size: 15 residues.

V is TRBV5-4 and J is TRBJ1-2, with 10 positions matching TRBD1. With V trimmed by 0 bases and J by 6 bases, 8 bases remained unmatched. This CDR3 contains 16 residues. The germline CDR1 and CDR2 sequences are SGHNT and YYREEE (reference sequence). Here the CDR3 reads CASSLVRGQGKDGYTF. CDR3 nucleotides: TGTGCCAGCAGCTTGGTTAGGGGACAGGGGAAGGATGGCTACACCTTC.

In this sample, this clonotype is medium-sized. V and J are TRBV27 and TRBJ1-6; 11 nucleotides agree with TRBD1. Unmatched junction bases numbered 5, after V lost 6 bases and J lost 7 bases. CDR3 length equals 15 residues. Germline assignment: CDR1 MNHEY and CDR2 SMNVEV (reference sequence). CDR3 amino acids: CASRDRGLLNSPLHF. The CDR3 DNA follows: TGTGCCAGCAGGGACAGGGGGCTCTTAAATTCACCCCTCCACTTT.

In its sample, this clonotype ranks as medium-sized. The chain recombines TRBV27 with TRBJ1-5; no definite D call. The CDR3 sequence is 15 residues long. Trimming took 3 bases from V and 7 from J, leaving 16 bases between them. Germline values: CDR1 MNHEY, CDR2 SMNVEV (reference sequence). In DNA form, the CDR3 reads TGTGCCAGCAGTTTCCTGACTGGAGGGAGGCAGCCCCAGCATTTT. This sequence encodes CASSFLTGGRQPQHF.

This clonotype was detected ten times or more. At one end the junction does not follow the germline gene, possibly because of a read error. The chain uses TRBV5-1 and TRBJ2-7, with 9 positions matching TRBD1. Germline assignment: CDR1 SGHRS and CDR2 YFSETQ. This CDR3 comprises 14 residues. CDR3 nucleotide sequence: TGCGCCAGCAGGTTGGGACAGGGTCCCTACGAGCAGTACTTC. It is translated as CASRLGQGPYEQYF.

This clonotype is deemed medium-sized. CDR3 region: CSALAPRGSAKNIQYF. The CDR3 bases are TGCAGTGCTTTAGCCCCCAGGGGCTCGGCCAAAAACATTCAGTACTTC. The genes are TRBV20-1 and TRBJ2-4, with a weak D call TRBD1 (6 bases). The germline gives CDR1 DFQATT, CDR2 SNEGSKA (reference sequence). V was pared by 5 bases and J by 1 base, with 18 bases between. The CDR3 is 16 residues long.

By sample fraction, this clonotype is medium-sized (0.01 to 0.1%). The chain combines TRBV20-1 with TRBJ1-5, with D perhaps TRBD1 (5 bases). V was pared by 6 bases and J by 4 bases, with 16 bases between. This CDR3 is built from 14 residues. Germline values: CDR1 DFQATT, CDR2 SNEGSKA (reference sequence). The chain's CDR3 is CSAAGTVKNQPQHF. The CDR3 DNA reads as TGCAGTGCCGCCGGGACGGTGAAAAATCAGCCCCAGCATTTT.

This clonotype is labeled as medium-sized. The genes are TRBV23-1 and TRBJ2-2; D call uncertain. TRBV23-1 is known as an ORF, though its function is uncertain. CDR3 length equals 15 residues. Trimming took 1 base from V and 2 from J, leaving 8 bases between them. The CDR3 reads CASSQLKGNTGELFF. The CDR3 DNA is TGCGCCAGCAGTCAATTGAAGGGTAACACCGGGGAGCTGTTTTTT.

In its sample, this clonotype ranks as medium-sized. V gene TRBV5-1 combines with J gene TRBJ2-7; D ambiguous. CDR1 and CDR2 from the germline V gene are SGHRS and YFSETQ. CDR3 size: 15 residues. Trimming took 0 bases from V and 2 from J, leaving 12 bases between them. CDR3 protein: CASSLGFHDTYEQYF. Written as DNA, the CDR3 is TGCGCCAGCAGCTTGGGATTTCACGATACCTACGAGCAGTACTTC.

This clonotype is medium-sized by share. This chain joins TRBV7-6 and TRBJ1-4; D unresolved. The V end was cut by 8 bases, the J end by 8 bases, with 15 bases between. Germline CDR1 is SGHVS and CDR2 is FNYEAQ. This CDR3 is 13 amino acids long. CDR3: CASSVGRREKLFF. DNA for the CDR3: TGTGCCAGCTCGGTCGGCAGGCGGGAAAAACTGTTTTTT.

As regards this clonotype: The conserved final phenylalanine or tryptophan is absent from the CDR3, which likely points to a read error. This chain joins TRBV5-1 and TRBJ2-1, with 13 nucleotides matching TRBD2. CDR1 SGHRS and CDR2 YFSETQ come from the germline V gene. The CDR3 loop spans 16 amino acids. V lost 4 bases to trimming and J lost 5 bases; unmatched junction nucleotides: 6. The CDR3 nucleotides are TGCGCCAGCAGCGCCGACGGGACTAGCGGGAACAATGAGCAGTTCTCC. It encodes CASSADGTSGNNEQFS.